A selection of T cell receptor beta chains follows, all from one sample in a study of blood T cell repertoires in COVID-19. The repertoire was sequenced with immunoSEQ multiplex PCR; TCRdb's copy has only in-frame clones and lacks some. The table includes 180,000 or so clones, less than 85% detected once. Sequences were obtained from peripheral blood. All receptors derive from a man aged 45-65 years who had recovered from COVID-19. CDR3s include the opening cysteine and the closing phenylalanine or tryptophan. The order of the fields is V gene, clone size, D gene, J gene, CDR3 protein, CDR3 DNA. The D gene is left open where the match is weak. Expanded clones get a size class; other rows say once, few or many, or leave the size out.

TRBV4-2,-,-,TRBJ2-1,CASSQSELATYNEQFF,TGTGCCAGCAGCCAATCTGAGCTAGCGACCTACAATGAGCAGTTCTTC
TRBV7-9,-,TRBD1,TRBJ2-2,CASRTQGARFTGELFF,TGTGCCAGCAGAACACAGGGGGCAAGGTTTACCGGGGAGCTGTTTTTT
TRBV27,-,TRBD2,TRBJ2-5,CASSSGGRETQYF,TGTGCCAGCAGTAGCGGGGGTCGGGAGACCCAGTACTTC
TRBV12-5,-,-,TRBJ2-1,CASGVVGGNEQFF,TGTGCTTCGGGAGTCGTCGGGGGCAATGAGCAGTTCTTC
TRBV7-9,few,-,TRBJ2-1,CASSSDYSSYNEQFF,TGTGCCAGCAGCTCGGACTATAGCTCCTACAATGAGCAGTTCTTC
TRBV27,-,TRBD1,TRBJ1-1,CASRDGTGQGFAFF,TGTGCCAGCAGGGACGGGACGGGACAGGGATTCGCTTTCTTT
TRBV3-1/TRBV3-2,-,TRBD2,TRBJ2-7,CASTLAGKSYEQYF,TGTGCCAGCACCTTAGCGGGAAAATCCTACGAGCAGTACTTC
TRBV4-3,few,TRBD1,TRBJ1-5,CASSLNAQGDQPQHF,TGCGCCAGCAGCCTCAACGCGCAGGGGGATCAGCCCCAGCATTTT
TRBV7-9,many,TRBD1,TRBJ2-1,CASSPSAATGTVTNEQFF,TGTGCCAGCAGTCCATCTGCAGCAACCGGGACAGTAACGAATGAGCAGTTCTTC
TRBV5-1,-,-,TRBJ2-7,CASSFDISYEQYF,TGCGCCAGCAGCTTCGACATCTCCTACGAGCAGTACTTC
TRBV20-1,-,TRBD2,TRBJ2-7,CSASRLAGGSEQYF,TGCAGTGCTAGTAGACTAGCGGGAGGGTCCGAGCAGTACTTC
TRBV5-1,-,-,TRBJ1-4,CASSLSFRDKNQKLFF,TGCGCCAGCAGCTTATCTTTTCGTGACAAAAACCAAAAACTGTTTTTT
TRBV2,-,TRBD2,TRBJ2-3,CASSDGGGDTQYF,TGTGCCAGCAGTGATGGGGGGGGAGATACGCAGTATTTT
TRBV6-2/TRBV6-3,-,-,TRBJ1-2,CASSYGTFRVFFCTF,TGTGCCAGCAGTTATGGGACTTTTCGTGTCTTTTTTTGCACCTTC
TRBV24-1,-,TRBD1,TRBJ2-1,CATSDPRDRDFLFF,TGTGCCACCAGTGACCCCCGGGACAGGGATTTTCTGTTCTTC
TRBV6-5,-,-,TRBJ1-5,CASETVYSNQPQHF,TGTGCCAGCGAGACAGTCTATAGCAATCAGCCCCAGCATTTT
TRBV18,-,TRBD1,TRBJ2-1,CASSTSGTGWNEQFF,TGTGCCAGCTCAACGTCCGGGACAGGGTGGAATGAGCAGTTCTTC
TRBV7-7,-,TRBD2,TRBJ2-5,CASSLATSGSARETQYF,TGTGCCAGCAGCTTGGCGACTAGCGGGAGTGCTCGGGAGACCCAGTACTTC
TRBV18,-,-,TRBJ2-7,CASSLQAEGYEQYF,TGTGCCAGCTCATTGCAGGCGGAGGGCTACGAGCAGTACTTC
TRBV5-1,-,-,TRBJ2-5,CASSSGVWETQYF,TGCGCCAGCAGCTCGGGGGTGTGGGAGACCCAGTACTTC
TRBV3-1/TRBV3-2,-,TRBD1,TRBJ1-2,CASSDDRVYGYTF,TGTGCCAGCAGCGATGACAGGGTCTATGGCTACACCTTC
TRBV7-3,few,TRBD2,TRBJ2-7,CASSSGGRPYEQYF,TGTGCCAGCAGCTCGGGGGGACGACCCTACGAGCAGTACTTC
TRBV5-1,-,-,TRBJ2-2,CASSLGTMNTGELFF,TGCGCCAGCAGCTTAGGGACAATGAACACCGGGGAGCTGTTTTTT
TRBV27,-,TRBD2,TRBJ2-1,CASSLVASGREGEQFF,TGTGCCAGCAGTTTAGTGGCTAGCGGGAGGGAAGGGGAGCAGTTCTTC
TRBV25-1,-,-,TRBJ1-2,CASRPLDSRYGYTF,TGTGCCAGCCGCCCCCTTGATAGTCGGTATGGCTACACCTTC
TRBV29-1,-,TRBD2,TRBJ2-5,CSGMGGQETQYF,TGCAGCGGGATGGGGGGGCAAGAGACCCAGTACTTC
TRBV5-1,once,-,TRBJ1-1,CASSLVFGGNTEAFF,TGCGCCAGCAGCTTGGTCTTCGGGGGGAACACTGAAGCTTTCTTT
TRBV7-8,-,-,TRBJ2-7,CASSPRSLSYEQYF,TGTGCCAGCAGCCCGAGGTCACTCTCCTACGAGCAGTACTTC
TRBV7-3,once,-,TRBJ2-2,CASSSYTGELFF,TGTGCCAGCAGCTCCTACACCGGGGAGCTGTTTTTT
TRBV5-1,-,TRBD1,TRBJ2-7,CASSGGTGAYEQYF,TGCGCCAGCAGCGGGGGGACAGGGGCCTACGAGCAGTACTTC
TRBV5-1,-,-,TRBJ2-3,CASSLGGGLWTDTQYF,TGCGCCAGCAGCTTGGGCGGGGGCTTGTGGACAGATACGCAGTATTTT
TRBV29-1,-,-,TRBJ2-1,CSVEDRANEQFF,TGCAGCGTTGAAGACAGGGCCAATGAGCAGTTCTTC
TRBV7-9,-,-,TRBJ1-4,CASSFELEKLFF,TGTGCCAGCAGCTTCGAGTTGGAAAAACTGTTTTTT
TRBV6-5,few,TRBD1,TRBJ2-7,CASSSGTGGFYEQYF,TGTGCCAGCAGCTCCGGGACAGGGGGTTTCTACGAGCAGTACTTC
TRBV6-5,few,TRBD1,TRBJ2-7,CASSYSRTGDSYEQYF,TGTGCCAGCAGTTACTCACGGACAGGAGACAGCTACGAGCAGTACTTC
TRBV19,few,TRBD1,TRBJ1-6,CASSPRTGLKNSPLHF,TGTGCCAGTAGTCCTCGGACAGGACTAAAGAATTCACCCCTCCACTTT
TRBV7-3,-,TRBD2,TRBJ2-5,CASSLGGREGETQYF,TGTGCCAGCAGCTTAGGCGGGCGGGAGGGGGAGACCCAGTACTTC
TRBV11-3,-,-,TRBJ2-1,CASSRGGSSYNEQFF,TGTGCCAGCAGCCGGGGTGGGAGCTCCTACAATGAGCAGTTCTTC
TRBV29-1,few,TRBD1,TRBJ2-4,CSVDWTGGGKNIQYF,TGCAGCGTTGATTGGACAGGGGGTGGAAAAAACATTCAGTACTTC
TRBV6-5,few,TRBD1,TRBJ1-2,CASSPIGQGGGYTF,TGTGCCAGCAGTCCCATAGGACAGGGCGGTGGCTACACCTTC
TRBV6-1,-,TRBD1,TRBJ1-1,CASSDRGNEAFF,TGTGCCAGCAGTGACAGGGGGAATGAAGCTTTCTTT
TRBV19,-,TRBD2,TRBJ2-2,CASTVASGNTGELFF,TGTGCCAGTACCGTGGCTAGCGGAAACACCGGGGAGCTGTTTTTT
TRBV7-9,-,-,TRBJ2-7,CASSHRGLSSYEQYF,TGTGCCAGCAGCCACAGGGGACTGAGCTCCTACGAGCAGTACTTC
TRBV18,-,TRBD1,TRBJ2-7,CASSLGQARHEQYF,TGTGCCAGCTCACTGGGACAGGCGAGGCACGAGCAGTACTTC
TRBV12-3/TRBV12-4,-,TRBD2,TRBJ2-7,CASTSSGSYEQYF,TGTGCCAGCACTTCTAGCGGATCCTACGAGCAGTACTTC
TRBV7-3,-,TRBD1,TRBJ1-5,CASSLGTGDHQPQHF,TGTGCCAGCAGCTTAGGGACAGGGGACCATCAGCCCCAGCATTTT